The 23 T cell receptor beta chains below come from one sample, sequenced in a study of blood T cell repertoires in COVID-19. Clones were read by immunoSEQ multiplex PCR, and TCRdb kept only the in-frame ones, dropping some. Of about 320,000 clones listed, around 86% are singletons. The specimen was peripheral blood. The source of these receptors is a woman in her 50s with acute or convalescent COVID-19.

The V gene is TRBV7-3, the J gene TRBJ2-1; TRBD1 agrees at 11 bases. J lost 2 bases, V lost 5 bases, and 17 bases had no gene match. The germline gives CDR1 SGHTA, CDR2 FQGTGA. The CDR3 consists of 20 residues. The CDR3 DNA is TGTGCCAGCAGCCCCAGGACAGGGGGCAGTCAGGACTCGGCCTACAATGAGCAGTTCTTC. Encoded protein: CASSPRTGGSQDSAYNEQFF. Using reference TRBV7-3 and TRBJ2-1 for the parts outside the CDR3, the full variable domain is GAGVSQTPSNKVTEKGKYVELRCDPISGHTALYWYRQSLGQGPEFLIYFQGTGAADDSGLPNDRFFAVRPEGSVSTLKIQRTERGDSAVYLCASSPRTGGSQDSAYNEQFFGPGTRLTVL.

The chain carries TRBV2 and TRBJ2-4; 8 bases are a match to TRBD2. Germline V gene data show CDR1 as SNHLY and CDR2 as FYNNEI. The CDR3 contains 18 residues. With V trimmed by 3 bases and J by 0 bases, 10 bases remained unmatched. In DNA, the CDR3 is TGTGCCAGCAGTGATAGGAGCGGGAGATACGGAGCCAAAAACATTCAGTACTTC. The encoded protein is CASSDRSGRYGAKNIQYF.

The genes are TRBV27 and TRBJ1-4; TRBD1 might be the D (5 bases). The CDR3 loop spans 13 amino acids. With 2 bases removed from V and 5 bases from J, the gap between germline ends came to 6 bases. Germline V lookup: CDR1 MNHEY, CDR2 SMNVEV (reference sequence). This chain's CDR3 is CASSLRQNEKLFF. The CDR3 DNA sequence: TGTGCCAGCAGTTTACGACAGAATGAAAAACTGTTTTTT.

This chain links TRBV15 with TRBJ1-5; 7 bases fit TRBD1. CDR1 and CDR2 from the germline V gene are LNHNV and YYDKDF (reference sequence). The CDR3 loop spans 15 amino acids. Trimming took 0 bases from V and 7 from J; bases not matched to a gene: 6. The CDR3 loop reads CATSRDRQGEQPQHF. Here the CDR3 DNA reads TGTGCCACCAGCAGAGATAGACAGGGCGAGCAGCCCCAGCATTTT.

J is TRBJ2-7 and V is TRBV9; 8 bases align to TRBD2. The germline V gene encodes CDR1 SGDLS and CDR2 YYNGEE. Losses at the gene ends were 4 bases for V and 2 bases for J; bases not matched to a gene: 11. The CDR3 spans 16 residues. CDR3 coding DNA: TGTGCCAGCAGCCCGAGCGGTAGCGGGGTGCCCTACGAGCAGTACTTC. Its protein product is CASSPSGSGVPYEQYF.

The V and J genes are TRBV28 and TRBJ1-2, with 7 bases identical to TRBD1. In germline, CDR1 is MDHEN, CDR2 SYDVKM. V shed 6 bases and J 7 bases; nucleotides not matched to a gene: 14. This CDR3 comprises 15 residues. The chain's CDR3 is CASSRNPGTAGGYTF. For the CDR3, the DNA is TGTGCCAGCAGCCGGAACCCTGGGACAGCAGGTGGCTACACCTTC.

J is TRBJ1-5 and V is TRBV2; 10 nucleotides align to TRBD1. Germline V CDR1 and CDR2: SNHLY, FYNNEI. V gave up 6 bases and J gave up 2 bases; unmatched junction bases: 4. CDR3 size: 15 residues. Here the CDR3 DNA reads TGTGCCAGCAGAGGACAGGGGGTTGGCAATCAGCCCCAGCATTTT. Translated: CASRGQGVGNQPQHF.

The rearrangement uses TRBV19 and TRBJ2-3, with 9 bases that match TRBD2. Germline loops: CDR1 LNHDA, CDR2 SQIVND (reference sequence). CDR3 length: 15 amino acids. V shed 3 bases, J shed 4 bases, and the junction held 5 bases outside the gene matches. For the CDR3, the DNA is TGTGCCAGTAGTATGTGGCGGGGGGGGGCAGATACGCAGTATTTT. As protein: CASSMWRGGADTQYF.

V is TRBV30 and J is TRBJ2-7, with D perhaps matching TRBD2 (5 bases). V was clipped by 0 bases and J by 7 bases, with 19 bases between them. The CDR3 spans 15 residues. Germline lookup yields CDR1 GTSNPN and CDR2 SVGIG (reference sequence). As DNA, the CDR3 is TGTGCCTGGAGTGTACCCGAGCGGCCTCGGAGGGAGCAGTACTTC. It specifies CAWSVPERPRREQYF.

The chain employs TRBV4-1 and TRBJ2-7; D perhaps matches TRBD1 (6 bases). Trimming removed 2 bases at V and 3 bases at J, with 11 bases between. Germline-derived CDR1 and CDR2 are MGHRA and YSYEKL. The CDR3 is 14 residues long. The CDR3 nucleotides read TGCGCCAGCAGCCAAATCCGGGACAACTACGAGCAGTACTTC. Protein: CASSQIRDNYEQYF.

The chain uses TRBV7-7 and TRBJ2-3, with 8 bases lining up with TRBD2. Germline V CDR1 and CDR2: SSHAT, FNYEAQ (reference sequence). J gave up 4 bases and V 2 bases, and 5 bases lay outside the gene matches. The CDR3 has 15 residues. The CDR3 spells CASSLFAGGADTQYF. CDR3 nucleotides: TGTGCCAGCAGCTTATTTGCGGGGGGCGCAGATACGCAGTATTTT. Filled out from reference TRBV7-7 and TRBJ2-3, the complete variable domain reads GAGVSQSPRYKVTKRGQDVTLRCDPISSHATLYWYQQALGQGPEFLTYFNYEAQPDKSGLPSDRFSAERPEGSISTLTIQRTEQRDSAMYRCASSLFAGGADTQYFGPGTRLTVL.

The CDR3 DNA reads as TGTGCCAGCAGACAGGGGGGGTCCACTGAAGCTTTCTTT. Translation: CASRQGGSTEAFF. The chain recombines TRBV7-9 with TRBJ1-1; 8 nucleotides match TRBD1. Trimming removed 6 bases from V and 4 bases from J; junction bases left unmatched: 4. This CDR3 is built from 13 residues. Germline CDR1 reads SEHNR; CDR2 reads FQNEAQ (reference sequence).

The V gene is TRBV27, the J gene TRBJ1-5; 11 positions match TRBD1. The CDR3 runs 14 residues. Germline loops: CDR1 MNHEY, CDR2 SMNVEV (reference sequence). J lost 7 bases, V lost 8 bases, and 7 bases had no gene match. CDR3 protein: CASGQGAKGQPQHF. The DNA for the CDR3 is TGTGCCAGCGGACAGGGGGCGAAGGGGCAGCCCCAGCATTTT.

The genes are TRBV30 and TRBJ1-1; D is ambiguous. The germline CDR1 and CDR2 sequences are GTSNPN and SVGIG (reference sequence). The ends were cut back, 0 bases at V and 1 base at J, with 6 bases in the middle. The CDR3 sequence is 13 residues long. The CDR3 spells CAWSVLTNTEAFF. As DNA, the CDR3 is TGTGCCTGGAGTGTACTCACGAACACTGAAGCTTTCTTT.

This clone was picked up a small number of times. The chain has TRBV7-9 and TRBJ2-7, with a tentative D call TRBD2 (7 bases). V lost 4 bases and J lost 6, with 16 bases in between. The CDR3 sequence is 14 residues long. Germline values: CDR1 SEHNR, CDR2 FQNEAQ (reference sequence). The CDR3 loop is CASSSPGGLGEQYF. In DNA form, the CDR3 reads TGTGCCAGCAGCTCCCCCGGGGGGCTGGGCGAGCAGTACTTC. Full variable domain (rest looked up from reference TRBV7-9 and TRBJ2-7): DTGVSQNPRHKITKRGQNVTFRCDPISEHNRLYWYRQTLGQGPEFLTYFQNEAQLEKSRLLSDRFSAERPKGSFSTLEIQRTEQGDSAMYLCASSSPGGLGEQYFGPGTRLTVT.

The chain links TRBV9 to TRBJ1-4; 8 bases match TRBD1. There are 14 residues in the CDR3. The J segment lost 8 bases and the V segment lost 0 bases, leaving 3 bases of the junction unmatched. Germline loops: CDR1 SGDLS, CDR2 YYNGEE. The CDR3 region is CASSVEGTGEKLFF. CDR3 nucleotides: TGTGCCAGCAGCGTAGAAGGGACAGGCGAAAAACTGTTTTTT.

The chain employs TRBV5-6 and TRBJ1-6; 8 positions agree with TRBD1. CDR1 is SGHDT, CDR2 YYEEEE, per germline. V shed 2 bases and J 9 bases; nucleotides not matched to a gene: 10. The CDR3 totals 16 residues. The CDR3 spells CASSFEQGGISSPLHF. DNA for the CDR3: TGTGCCAGCAGCTTCGAACAGGGGGGAATAAGTTCACCCCTCCACTTT.

This clone was observed a single time. This chain uses TRBV19 with TRBJ2-5; 10 bases are a match to TRBD2. With V trimmed by 7 bases and J by 4 bases, 3 bases remained unmatched. The CDR3 is made up of 13 amino acids. The germline V gene has CDR1 LNHDA and CDR2 SQIVND (reference sequence). The CDR3 DNA follows: TGTGCCAGTACCCGGACTAGCGGAGAGACCCAGTACTTC. It translates to CASTRTSGETQYF.

The chain is built from TRBV20-1 and TRBJ2-1; 14 bases are a match to TRBD2. This CDR3 comprises 15 residues. Germline trimming cut 3 bases from V and 6 bases from J; bases unmatched to any gene: 4. CDR1 is DFQATT and CDR2 is SNEGSKA in the germline V gene (reference sequence). CDR3 DNA sequence: TGCAGTGCTAGTTCGACTAGCGGGAGGGCCAATGAGCAGTTCTTC. Its protein product is CSASSTSGRANEQFF.

V gene TRBV19 combines with J gene TRBJ2-7, with D possibly TRBD2 on 6 matching bases. Looked up from germline, CDR1 is LNHDA and CDR2 is SQIVND (reference sequence). The CDR3 spans 14 residues. V dropped 5 bases and J dropped 4 bases, with 15 bases sitting between them. The CDR3 bases are TGTGCCAGTAGTCTGAGGCGGGACGGTTACGAGCAGTACTTC. This codes for CASSLRRDGYEQYF.

The chain is built from TRBV7-3 and TRBJ2-1; TRBD2 might be the D (6 bases). Germline V gene data show CDR1 as SGHTA and CDR2 as FQGTGA. Deletions cut 1 base from V and 7 bases from J, with 17 bases between. This CDR3 has 16 amino acids. The CDR3 region is CASSLNGRGTWNEQFF. The CDR3 nucleotides read TGTGCCAGCAGCTTAAATGGGCGGGGAACTTGGAATGAGCAGTTCTTC.

This clone showed up just a few times. This chain connects TRBV2 to TRBJ2-7; D not certain. This CDR3 region has 12 residues. V dropped 3 bases and J dropped 3 bases, with 6 bases sitting between them. CDR1 and CDR2 from the germline V gene are SNHLY and FYNNEI. This CDR3 reads CASSDTYYEQYF. The CDR3 nucleotides read TGTGCCAGCAGTGACACTTACTACGAGCAGTACTTC.

The CDR3 spells CATSDTKTGGQETQYF. In DNA form, the CDR3 reads TGTGCCACCAGTGATACCAAGACAGGGGGCCAAGAGACCCAGTACTTC. The chain carries TRBV24-1 and TRBJ2-5, with TRBD1 matching 9 bases. V shed 3 bases and J 1 base; nucleotides not matched to a gene: 5. This CDR3 has 16 residues. The germline CDR1 and CDR2 sequences are KGHDR and SFDVKD.